A single sample is the source of the 29 T cell receptor beta chains below, sequenced in a study of OX40 agonist ivuxolimab in advanced cancers. Libraries were constructed by the immunoSEQ multiplex PCR assay. Sourced from immuneACCESS, this table was stored by TCRdb with only in-frame sequences that have V and J called. A share of the clones is absent; for the studies checked, an unresolved V gene accounts for under half, and the remainder has no known explanation. The sample table holds more than 50,000 clones, of which roughly 85% were seen once. Less than 5% of the sample rests with the top ten. This specimen consisted of CD4+ or CD8+ T cells sorted from blood, obtained in a trial of the OX40 agonist ivuxolimab. The origin of the receptors is an adult with an advanced solid tumor such as melanoma, head and neck, liver or kidney cancer.

The chain links TRBV7-2 to TRBJ2-1; no definite D call. Trimming cost V 1 base and J 4 bases, with 5 bases left between them. Germline V gives CDR1 SGHTA, CDR2 FQGNSA. The CDR3 is 13 residues long. Here the CDR3 reads CASSLGIYNEQFF. CDR3 coding DNA: TGTGCCAGCAGCTTAGGTATTTACAATGAGCAGTTCTTC.

This chain joins TRBV5-4 and TRBJ2-7; no clear D gene. CDR1 and CDR2 from the germline V gene are SGHNT and YYREEE (reference sequence). CDR3 length: 15 amino acids. The V gene lost 2 bases and the J gene lost 6 bases, with 18 bases spanning the gap. CDR3 region: CASSFPTFGSGEQYF. In DNA form, the CDR3 reads TGTGCCAGCAGCTTCCCAACGTTCGGGTCCGGCGAGCAGTACTTC.

Only one count was recorded for this clone. The chain links TRBV9 to TRBJ1-2, with unresolved D. CDR3 length equals 13 residues. CDR1 SGDLS and CDR2 YYNGEE come from the germline V gene. V lost 4 bases and J 4 bases, leaving 11 bases between the germline ends. Written as DNA, the CDR3 is TGTGCCAGCAGCCCCCTTGGTACCTATGGCTACACCTTC. Residues: CASSPLGTYGYTF.

This sequence joins TRBV4-1 and TRBJ2-4; D is possibly TRBD2 (5 bases). The CDR3 runs 13 residues. The germline V gene has CDR1 MGHRA and CDR2 YSYEKL. The germline V and J ends were trimmed by 1 base and 15 bases, with 16 bases remaining between them. The CDR3 nucleotides are TGCGCCAGCAGCCAAGTGGAGAGGGCCGGAAGGTACTTC. Translation: CASSQVERAGRYF.

The V gene is TRBV30, the J gene TRBJ1-2, with 7 bases aligning to TRBD1. The ends lost 1 base at V and 4 bases at J; junction bases unmatched: 0. Germline CDR1 and CDR2: GTSNPN and SVGIG (reference sequence). This CDR3 spans 12 amino acids. The CDR3 DNA reads as TGTGCCTGGAGTGGGGACAGCTATGGCTACACCTTC. Protein product: CAWSGDSYGYTF.

This clone was seen a few times. This sequence joins TRBV7-9 and TRBJ1-2, with D possibly being TRBD1 (6 bases). V lost 3 bases, J lost 6 bases, and 11 bases lay in between. Germline V lookup: CDR1 SEHNR, CDR2 FQNEAQ (reference sequence). This CDR3 region has 13 residues. The CDR3 DNA reads TGTGCCAGCAGCTTCGACAGGTTTAATGGCTACACCTTC. Its protein is CASSFDRFNGYTF.

This clone was recorded a few times. The chain couples TRBV25-1 to TRBJ1-2; no reliable D call. Germline V lookup: CDR1 MGHDK, CDR2 SYGVNS. The CDR3 runs 14 residues. Trimming took 5 bases from V and 4 from J, leaving 14 bases between them. CDR3 amino acids: CASSILPSVYGYTF. Written as DNA, the CDR3 is TGTGCCAGCAGTATTTTACCGAGCGTCTATGGCTACACCTTC.

This CDR3 is CAWSVPSGMETQYF. Written as DNA, the CDR3 is TGTGCCTGGAGTGTGCCTAGCGGGATGGAGACCCAGTACTTC. The V gene is TRBV30, the J gene TRBJ2-5; the match to TRBD2 covers 9 bases. With 0 bases clipped from V and 5 bases from J, the junction kept 4 bases outside the gene matches. Germline CDR1 reads GTSNPN; CDR2 reads SVGIG (reference sequence). The length of the CDR3 is 14 residues. Using reference TRBV30 and TRBJ2-5 for the parts outside the CDR3, the full variable domain is SQTIHQWPATLVQPVGSPLSLECTVEGTSNPNLYWYRQAAGRGLQLLFYSVGIGQISSEVPQNLSASRPQDRQFILSSKKLLLSDSGFYLCAWSVPSGMETQYFGPGTRLLVL.

V usage is TRBV7-9 and J usage is TRBJ2-7; possible D gene TRBD1, 5 bases. This CDR3 has 16 amino acids. Germline lookup yields CDR1 SEHNR and CDR2 FQNEAQ (reference sequence). V was cut by 7 bases and J by 0 bases, with 19 bases left in between. CDR3 coding DNA: TGTGCCAGCATTCCCTTCGCGTGGACATCCTCCTACGAGCAGTACTTC. The encoded protein is CASIPFAWTSSYEQYF.

This sequence joins TRBV5-1 and TRBJ1-5; D perhaps matches TRBD1 (5 bases). The CDR3 is 13 amino acids. V dropped 5 bases and J dropped 3 bases, with 9 bases sitting between them. The germline V gene encodes CDR1 SGHRS and CDR2 YFSETQ. The DNA for the CDR3 is TGCGCCAGCAGTCCAGGGTACAATCAGCCCCAGCATTTT. Protein sequence: CASSPGYNQPQHF.

The chain joins TRBV27 to TRBJ1-5, with D tentatively TRBD1 (5 bases). CDR3 length: 16 amino acids. Germline V lookup: CDR1 MNHEY, CDR2 SMNVEV (reference sequence). Trimming took off 0 bases at V and 7 bases at J, with 16 bases between the two ends. The CDR3 nucleotides read TGTGCCAGCAGTTTATCAAATCCTCAGGGTAACCAGCCCCAGCATTTT. It specifies CASSLSNPQGNQPQHF.

The chain recombines TRBV10-2 with TRBJ1-4, with D possibly TRBD1 on 6 matching bases. There are 17 residues in the CDR3. V lost 0 bases and J lost 13, with 24 bases in between. From germline, CDR1 is WSHSY and CDR2 SAAADI. CDR3 sequence: CASSESDRKRNKAGLFF. The CDR3 coding sequence is TGCGCCAGCAGTGAGTCTGACAGGAAACGAAACAAGGCCGGACTGTTTTTT.

The CDR3 DNA sequence: TGTGCCAGCAGTTTATCGGCAGAAACATATGGCTACACCTTC. Its protein is CASSLSAETYGYTF. The chain employs TRBV28 and TRBJ1-2; D is unclear. V dropped 1 base and J dropped 5 bases, with 11 bases sitting between them. CDR3 length: 14 amino acids. Per the germline V gene, CDR1 is MDHEN and CDR2 is SYDVKM.

This clone was recorded only once. The genes are TRBV30 and TRBJ1-2; a possible D gene is TRBD1 (5 bases). The CDR3 runs to 12 residues. Deletions cut 2 bases from V and 8 bases from J, with 12 bases between. Germline CDR1 and CDR2: GTSNPN and SVGIG (reference sequence). Here the CDR3 DNA reads TGTGCCTGGAGTTGGGGCGACGGCGGCTACACCTTC. Translated, it gives CAWSWGDGGYTF.

The chain joins TRBV4-3 to TRBJ1-2, with TRBD1 as a possible D gene (6 bases). The CDR3 sequence is 14 residues long. Germline V gene data show CDR1 as LGHNA and CDR2 as YSLEER. V lost 4 bases, J lost 8 bases, and 17 bases lay in between. For the CDR3, the DNA is TGCGCCAGCAGCCCTAGGGGGGCAGCAGGGGGCTACACCTTC. Protein: CASSPRGAAGGYTF.

J is TRBJ1-2 and V is TRBV7-2; tentatively, D is TRBD1 (5 bases). The V end lost 5 bases, the J end lost 5 bases, and 18 bases lay between the germline ends. The CDR3 sequence is 15 residues long. Looked up from germline, CDR1 is SGHTA and CDR2 is FQGNSA. In DNA form, the CDR3 reads TGTGCCAGCAGCCCCCGGGGCAGGGCCGCTTATGGCTACACCTTC. This gives the protein CASSPRGRAAYGYTF.

V gene TRBV28 combines with J gene TRBJ1-5; TRBD1 agrees at 7 bases. J was trimmed by 6 bases and V by 5 bases; bases with no gene match: 7. Germline CDR1 and CDR2: MDHEN and SYDVKM. This CDR3 is 14 amino acids long. As DNA, the CDR3 is TGTGCCAGCAGTGCACCAGGGGGGAGTCAGCCCCAGCATTTT. Translation gives CASSAPGGSQPQHF.

This CDR3 is CASRMGQGNYGYTF. The CDR3 nucleotides are TGTGCCAGCAGGATGGGACAGGGAAACTATGGCTACACCTTC. The chain employs TRBV2 and TRBJ1-2; 9 bases map to TRBD1. Germline CDR1 and CDR2: SNHLY and FYNNEI. V shed 6 bases and J 2 bases; nucleotides not matched to a gene: 4. CDR3 length: 14 amino acids.

This chain links TRBV5-1 with TRBJ2-7; D gene unclear. The CDR3 runs 14 residues. Germline V gene lookup returns CDR1 SGHRS and CDR2 YFSETQ. V dropped 0 bases and J dropped 2 bases, with 9 bases sitting between them. The CDR3 loop is CASSLDLRTYEQYF. CDR3 coding DNA: TGCGCCAGCAGCTTGGACTTGAGAACCTACGAGCAGTACTTC.

This clone showed up just once. The junction departs from the called germline gene at one end, perhaps through a read error. The rearrangement uses TRBV28 and TRBJ2-7; TRBD1 aligns across 7 bases. Germline loops: CDR1 MDHEN, CDR2 SYDVKM. This CDR3 spans 16 amino acids. The CDR3 spells CASSSLGSGTATSRVF. As DNA, the CDR3 is TGTGCCAGCAGTTCCCTAGGGTCCGGGACAGCCACTTCTAGGGTCTTC.

The chain joins TRBV14 to TRBJ1-3; D is perhaps TRBD1 (6 bases). This CDR3 has 22 residues. The germline V gene has CDR1 SGHDN and CDR2 FVKESK. V gave up 1 base and J gave up 3 bases, with 31 bases separating them. The CDR3 region is CASSQVFSPGTGFRLVGNTIYF. The CDR3 DNA is TGTGCCAGCAGCCAAGTCTTTTCTCCGGGCACAGGGTTTCGGCTGGTTGGAAACACCATATATTTT.

Only a few counts were recorded for this clone. The chain links TRBV30 to TRBJ1-1, with a possible D match to TRBD1 (5 bases). V was trimmed by 2 bases and J by 1 base, leaving 8 bases between them. Germline values: CDR1 GTSNPN, CDR2 SVGIG (reference sequence). The CDR3 totals 13 residues. CDR3: CAWSRGTNTEAFF. The CDR3 nucleotides are TGTGCCTGGAGTCGGGGGACGAACACTGAAGCTTTCTTT.

The V gene is TRBV6-7, the J gene TRBJ2-7, with a weak D call TRBD1 (5 bases). TRBV6-7 is flagged as an ORF with uncertain function. V dropped 2 bases and J dropped 3 bases, with 11 bases sitting between them. CDR3 length equals 14 residues. The CDR3 is CASSYETASYEQYF. CDR3 in DNA: TGTGCCAGCAGTTACGAGACAGCGAGCTACGAGCAGTACTTC.

This chain links TRBV5-1 with TRBJ1-2; D call uncertain. CDR3 length: 12 amino acids. The V end was cut by 0 bases, the J end by 5 bases, with 5 bases between. Germline V gene lookup returns CDR1 SGHRS and CDR2 YFSETQ. This CDR3 is CASSLGPYGYTF. In nucleotides, the CDR3 is TGCGCCAGCAGCTTGGGGCCTTATGGCTACACCTTC.

The CDR3 region is CASSLINTEAFF. CDR3 nucleotide sequence: TGTGCCAGCAGCTTGATCAACACTGAAGCTTTCTTT. This sequence joins TRBV5-4 and TRBJ1-1, with unresolved D. Trimming cost V 1 base and J 2 bases, with 3 bases left between them. The CDR3 consists of 12 residues. The germline CDR1 and CDR2 sequences are SGHNT and YYREEE (reference sequence). The whole variable domain, remainder taken from reference TRBV5-4 and TRBJ1-1, is ETGVTQSPTHLIKTRGQQVTLRCSSQSGHNTVSWYQQALGQGPQFIFQYYREEENGRGNFPPRFSGLQFPNYSSELNVNALELDDSALYLCASSLINTEAFFGQGTRLTVV.

The rearrangement joins TRBV18 to TRBJ2-7; the D is unclear. V lost 2 bases and J lost 0, with 8 bases in between. The CDR3 extends over 14 amino acids. The germline CDR1 and CDR2 sequences are KGHSH and LQKENI. CDR3 sequence reads: CASSPAIDSYEQYF. The CDR3, as DNA: TGTGCCAGCTCACCAGCAATAGACTCCTACGAGCAGTACTTC. Drawing the rest from reference TRBV18 and TRBJ2-7, the complete variable domain is NAGVMQNPRHLVRRRGQEARLRCSPMKGHSHVYWYRQLPEEGLKFMVYLQKENIIDESGMPKERFSAEFPKEGPSILRIQQVVRGDSAAYFCASSPAIDSYEQYFGPGTRLTVT.

V is TRBV28 and J is TRBJ2-6; D unclear. The CDR3 runs 11 residues. CDR1 and CDR2 from the germline V gene are MDHEN and SYDVKM. V lost 2 bases and J 14 bases, leaving 7 bases between the germline ends. In DNA, the CDR3 is TGTGCCAGCAGTTTAAGCAGCATCCTGACTTTC. Translation: CASSLSSILTF.

This rearrangement joins TRBV11-3 to TRBJ2-1, with 8 nucleotides matching TRBD2. V gave up 4 bases and J gave up 1 base; unmatched junction bases: 3. The germline V gene has CDR1 SGHNT and CDR2 YENEEA. There are 15 residues in the CDR3. The CDR3 is CASSSGGESYNEQFF. The CDR3 DNA follows: TGTGCCAGCAGCTCCGGGGGGGAATCCTACAATGAGCAGTTCTTC.

This clone was found many times. V is TRBV14 and J is TRBJ2-3; the match to TRBD2 covers 10 bases. CDR1 SGHDN and CDR2 FVKESK come from the germline V gene. Trimming at V came to 4 bases and at J to 6 bases, leaving 10 bases not matched to a gene. CDR3 length: 16 amino acids. For the CDR3, the DNA is TGTGCCAGCAGCCCGTTTGGGGGGACTAGCGTCGATACGCAGTATTTT. Its protein product is CASSPFGGTSVDTQYF.